The 25 T cell receptor beta chains listed next were all sequenced from one sample in a study of monozygotic twins with inflammatory bowel disease. With the 5' RACE reads reprocessed, TCRdb shows one record per CDR3 protein and no DNA. This sample's clone table lists 330,000 or so distinct CDR3 sequences. Source material: blood. The receptors derive from a human donor with ulcerative colitis or Crohn's disease, or a healthy co-twin of an affected twin (not recorded which).

The genes are TRBV12-2 and TRBJ1-6; TCRdb selects TRBD1, and the lack of DNA leaves this call unchecked. TRBV12-2 is recorded as a pseudogene. The CDR3 sequence is 11 residues long. The CDR3 reads CVPAAPGPLHF.

The rearrangement links TRBV27 to TRBJ2-5. The CDR3 has 12 residues. CDR1 is MNHEY, CDR2 SMNVEV, per germline (reference sequence). The CDR3 is CAAGGSIETQYF.

This chain uses TRBV6-4 with TRBJ1-1. The CDR3 loop spans 13 amino acids. Germline V gene lookup returns CDR1 MRHNA and CDR2 SNTAGT. This CDR3 reads CAGSGEMNTEAFF.

CDR3 in amino acids: CATALKSGSRDTQYF. V and J are TRBV24-1 and TRBJ2-3; lacking DNA, the TRBD2 call made by TCRdb goes unchecked. The germline V gene has CDR1 KGHDR and CDR2 SFDVKD. The CDR3 length is 15 residues.

This sequence joins TRBV27 and TRBJ2-1. The length of the CDR3 is 16 residues. In germline, CDR1 is MNHEY, CDR2 SMNVEV (reference sequence). CDR3 protein: CASSPTSGRTYNEQFF.

The V call is TRBV6-2 or TRBV6-3, the J call TRBJ2-1; the D call of TRBD1 rests on TCRdb alone, since no DNA is present to check it. CDR3 length: 13 residues. Germline V CDR1 and CDR2: MNHEY, SVGEGT. The CDR3: CASSPGGGNEQFF.

The chain is built from TRBV15 and TRBJ1-4. The germline CDR1 and CDR2 sequences are LNHNV and YYDKDF (reference sequence). The CDR3 consists of 13 residues. The CDR3 reads CATSRVEQEKLFF.

The chain employs TRBV29-1 and TRBJ2-4; the D call of TRBD1 rests on TCRdb alone, since no DNA is present to check it. Germline CDR1 and CDR2: SQVTM and ANQGSEA. The CDR3 covers 13 residues. The CDR3 sequence: CSVGPGGKNIQYF.

The rearrangement uses TRBV7-3 and TRBJ2-3; checking the TCRdb D call of TRBD2 is not possible without DNA. In germline, CDR1 is SGHTA, CDR2 FQGTGA. The length of the CDR3 is 15 residues. CDR3: CASSPELAGTDTQYF.

The chain uses TRBV19 and TRBJ1-5; without DNA, the TCRdb call of TRBD1 cannot be checked. There are 13 residues in the CDR3. Germline V gene data show CDR1 as LNHDA and CDR2 as SQIVND (reference sequence). CDR3 loop: CASTGTGIGAQHF.

The rearrangement uses TRBV28 and TRBJ1-3. This CDR3 has 16 amino acids. Germline V gene lookup returns CDR1 MDHEN and CDR2 SYDVKM. CDR3 loop: CASSFSYRLSGNTIYF. The entire variable domain, with the rest obtained from reference TRBV28 and TRBJ1-3, is as follows: DVKVTQSSRYLVKRTGEKVFLECVQDMDHENMFWYRQDPGLGLRLIYFSYDVKMKEKGDIPEGYSVSREKKERFSLILESASTNQTSMYLCASSFSYRLSGNTIYFGEGSWLTVV.

The chain couples TRBV20-1 to TRBJ2-7; without DNA, the TCRdb call of TRBD2 cannot be checked. Germline V gene lookup returns CDR1 DFQATT and CDR2 SNEGSKA (reference sequence). CDR3 length equals 15 residues. CDR3 loop: CSARKGLAVPYEQYF.

The CDR3: CASSLSGTYEQYF. The chain is built from TRBV28 and TRBJ2-7. This CDR3 is 13 amino acids long. Germline values: CDR1 MDHEN, CDR2 SYDVKM.

The chain uses TRBV30 and TRBJ2-3. This CDR3 has 14 residues. Germline lookup yields CDR1 GTSNPN and CDR2 SVGIG (reference sequence). This CDR3 reads CAWSSTSSTDTQYF.

The rearrangement uses TRBV15 and TRBJ1-5. The CDR3 consists of 15 residues. Germline loops: CDR1 LNHNV, CDR2 YYDKDF (reference sequence). Here the CDR3 reads CATSRELNSNQPQHF.

The chain is built from TRBV4-3 and TRBJ1-5. The CDR3 covers 16 residues. Germline loops: CDR1 LGHNA, CDR2 YSLEER. This chain's CDR3 is CASSQDTLLRNQPQHF.

V gene TRBV18 combines with J gene TRBJ2-1; without DNA, the TCRdb call of TRBD1 cannot be checked. The CDR3 consists of 16 residues. The germline gives CDR1 KGHSH, CDR2 LQKENI. CDR3 amino acids: CASSQGGTGPNNEQFF.

The rearrangement uses TRBV28 and TRBJ1-3; there is no DNA to check the TCRdb D call of TRBD1. CDR3 length equals 15 residues. The germline V gene has CDR1 MDHEN and CDR2 SYDVKM. The CDR3 loop reads CASSPGTAGGNTIYF. Filled out from reference TRBV28 and TRBJ1-3, the complete variable domain reads DVKVTQSSRYLVKRTGEKVFLECVQDMDHENMFWYRQDPGLGLRLIYFSYDVKMKEKGDIPEGYSVSREKKERFSLILESASTNQTSMYLCASSPGTAGGNTIYFGEGSWLTVV.

The V gene is TRBV7-2, the J gene TRBJ2-5; TCRdb's D call, TRBD2, is unchecked because there is no DNA. Germline V gene data show CDR1 as SGHTA and CDR2 as FQGNSA. The CDR3 loop spans 16 amino acids. CDR3 residues: CASSLVAGGPQETQYF. Based on the CDR3 plus reference TRBV7-2 and TRBJ2-5, the full variable domain is GAGVSQSPSNKVTEKGKDVELRCDPISGHTALYWYRQSLGQGLEFLIYFQGNSAPDKSGLPSDRFSAERTGGSVSTLTIQRTQQEDSAVYLCASSLVAGGPQETQYFGPGTRLLVL.

The rearrangement links TRBV28 to TRBJ1-4; lacking DNA, the TRBD1 call made by TCRdb goes unchecked. The germline gives CDR1 MDHEN, CDR2 SYDVKM. This CDR3 has 16 amino acids. The CDR3 here is CASTSTRDRVNEKLFF. Combining the CDR3 with reference TRBV28 and TRBJ1-4 gives the whole variable domain DVKVTQSSRYLVKRTGEKVFLECVQDMDHENMFWYRQDPGLGLRLIYFSYDVKMKEKGDIPEGYSVSREKKERFSLILESASTNQTSMYLCASTSTRDRVNEKLFFGSGTQLSVL.

V usage is TRBV6-2 or TRBV6-3 and J usage is TRBJ2-7; TCRdb calls TRBD2, which cannot be checked without DNA. Germline V gene sequence: CDR1 MNHEY, CDR2 SVGEGT. The CDR3 runs 17 residues. The CDR3 sequence: CASSSTSGALSPYEQYF.

This chain connects TRBV5-5 to TRBJ2-7; there is no DNA to check the TCRdb D call of TRBD1. The CDR3 extends over 12 amino acids. In germline, CDR1 is SGHKS, CDR2 YYEKEE (reference sequence). CDR3 sequence reads: CASSRQGYEQYF.

V gene TRBV7-6 combines with J gene TRBJ1-4; TCRdb's D gene call, TRBD1, goes unchecked for lack of DNA. Germline V gene lookup returns CDR1 SGHVS and CDR2 FNYEAQ. The CDR3 runs 15 residues. This chain's CDR3 is CASSPTGELSEKLFF.

The CDR3 loop reads CASSIRGDVNEKLFF. J is TRBJ1-4 and V is TRBV19. CDR3 size: 15 residues. Germline V CDR1 and CDR2: LNHDA, SQIVND (reference sequence).

The rearrangement links TRBV10-2 to TRBJ2-7; TCRdb picks TRBD2, but there is no DNA to check that call. Germline assignment: CDR1 WSHSY and CDR2 SAAADI. The CDR3 spans 16 residues. Here the CDR3 reads CASRTISKQGAYEQYF.